This TCR beta chain was identified during a study of cytomegalovirus exposure and HLA in healthy donors. Study results and limitations: According to a subsequent analysis, TCR clusters from the first cohort were inclined to appear together in the 100 to 150 validation repertoires. The classifier reportedly diagnosed cytomegalovirus status with high specificity and sensitivity.

Separation from the roughly 670-subject first cohort characterized the roughly 130-subject validation cohort, to which the donors belonged. The repertoire was sequenced with immunoSEQ multiplex PCR; TCRdb's copy has only in-frame clones and lacks some. The sample carries approximately 180,000 clones, more than 75% recorded once. Unmatched junction bases numbered 6, after V lost 2 bases and J lost 6 bases. Germline V gene sequence: CDR1 ENHRY, CDR2 SYGVKD. The CDR3 is made up of 14 amino acids. On this clone: The target antigen is unknown.

The chain recombines TRBV10-3 with TRBJ2-5; 7 nucleotides match TRBD1. This sequence was found in a man between 18 and 29 years old in good health and CMV-seropositive. The sequenced material came from PBMCs. DNA for the CDR3: TGTGCCATCAGTGAGGCTGACAGGGTTAAGACCCAGTACTTC. This codes for CAISEADRVKTQYF.